This record looks at one TCR beta chain sequence and its context. The V gene's germline CDR1 is LGHNA and CDR2 YNFKEQ. Trimming took 3 bases from V and 9 from J; bases not matched to a gene: 11. CDR3 length: 16 residues. It was with 60 Vbeta and 13 Jbeta primers that the PCR ran. Repertoires were generated with immunoSEQ multiplex PCR, while TCRdb's copy carries only in-frame clones and drops some. The sample gives about 150,000 clones, roughly 77% of which show up once; approximately 8% is in the top ten. The data were taken from a study of cytomegalovirus exposure and HLA in healthy donors. Turning to the study itself: There were about 85 million unique TCRs (from HLA-typed donors) in an early data release.

The chain is built from TRBV4-2 and TRBJ1-6; 7 bases are shared with TRBD1. The receptor comes from a man aged 25-40 years in good health and CMV-seropositive. The sample was PBMCs. The CDR3 DNA is TGTGCCAGCAGCCAGACAGGGAAAGGGGGAACTTCACCCCTCCACTTT. This encodes CASSQTGKGGTSPLHF.